The entry that follows covers one T cell receptor (beta chain) sequence. Antigen specificity is unknown. The CDR3 runs to 15 residues. Trimming at V came to 5 bases and at J to 5 bases, leaving 9 bases not matched to a gene. Germline loops: CDR1 SGHRS, CDR2 YFSETQ. This entry comes from a study of cytomegalovirus exposure and HLA in healthy donors. Across the whole study: Later analysis reported that the approximately 120 validation repertoires shared the platform of the approximately 690 first-cohort repertoires.

Only in-frame clones appear in the TCRdb table, and some are missing; sequencing was by immunoSEQ multiplex PCR. The data hold hundreds of thousands of clones, with roughly 86% observed a single time. Whole-study findings and limits: Altogether, about 160 TCR beta chains were recorded as cytomegalovirus-associated. Diagnosis of cytomegalovirus status made by the classifier reportedly showed high specificity and sensitivity.

Sequencing used PBMCs. The chain is built from TRBV5-1 and TRBJ1-4; 7 positions agree with TRBD1. This receptor was obtained from a woman in her twenties or thirties in good health and CMV-seropositive. Here the CDR3 DNA reads TGCGCCAGCAGGCTCTGGGACAGTCAGAATGAAAAACTGTTTTTT. It encodes CASRLWDSQNEKLFF.